A single sample gave rise to the 12 T cell receptor beta chains below, sequenced in a study of shared clonotypes between healthy human individuals. The naive CD8 subset, CD45RO-negative cells positively selected for CCR7, excluded terminally differentiated effector memory CD45RA+ cells. Some clones are missing from TCRdb's copy, which holds only in-frame ones; the method was immunoSEQ multiplex PCR. The sample yields some 2 million clones, about 95% seen once. The sample taken for sequencing was naive CD8+ T cells sorted from blood. These receptors all stem from a young man in good health.

The gene calls are TRBV7-8 and TRBJ2-5; D unclear. This CDR3 has 13 amino acids. Per the germline V gene, CDR1 is SGHVS and CDR2 is FQNEAQ. Trimming removed 5 bases from V and 0 bases from J, with 7 bases in between. CDR3 nucleotide sequence: TGTGCCAGCAGCCACGACTACCAAGAGACCCAGTACTTC. Translated: CASSHDYQETQYF. Together with reference TRBV7-8 and TRBJ2-5, the CDR3 gives the full variable domain: GAGVSQSPRYKVAKRGQDVALRCDPISGHVSLFWYQQALGQGPEFLTYFQNEAQLDKSGLPSDRFFAERPEGSVSTLKIQRTQQEDSAVYLCASSHDYQETQYFGPGTRLLVL.

As for this clone: The sample carries other DNA sequences with the same CDR3. The gene calls are TRBV4-3 and TRBJ2-7, with TRBD1 as a possible D gene (5 bases). This CDR3 has 13 residues. The V and J ends lost 2 bases and 3 bases respectively, with 8 bases between them. Germline assignment: CDR1 LGHNA and CDR2 YSLEER. DNA of the CDR3: TGCGCCAGCAGCCAATGGCAGGGCTACGAGCAGTACTTC. It codes for CASSQWQGYEQYF.

The J gene is TRBJ2-3, the V gene TRBV5-1; D is uncertain. Trimming took 4 bases from V and 0 from J, leaving 12 bases between them. The V gene's germline CDR1 is SGHRS and CDR2 YFSETQ. The CDR3 has 15 residues. For the CDR3, the DNA is TGCGCCAGCAGCCCTGGCCTCCTTAGCACAGATACGCAGTATTTT. This encodes CASSPGLLSTDTQYF.

Written as DNA, the CDR3 is TGTGCCAGCAGCCTGACCGGCGGGGGGCCTGGTGGTACGCAGTATTTT. Translation: CASSLTGGGPGGTQYF. The genes are TRBV7-3 and TRBJ2-3, with 8 nucleotides matching TRBD2. The V and J ends lost 5 bases and 8 bases, in that order; junction bases with no gene match: 15. CDR1 and CDR2 from the germline V gene are SGHTA and FQGTGA. This CDR3 region has 16 residues.

CDR3 sequence reads: CASSFSESYEQYF. In DNA, the CDR3 is TGTGCCAGTAGTTTCAGCGAATCGTACGAGCAGTACTTC. V and J are TRBV19 and TRBJ2-7; D is unresolved. The CDR3 runs to 13 residues. From germline, CDR1 is LNHDA and CDR2 SQIVND (reference sequence). V gave up 5 bases and J gave up 4 bases, with 12 bases separating them. The full variable domain, its missing parts supplied by reference TRBV19 and TRBJ2-7, is DGGITQSPKYLFRKEGQNVTLSCEQNLNHDAMYWYRQDPGQGLRLIYYSQIVNDFQKGDIAEGYSVSREKKESFPLTVTSAQKNPTAFYLCASSFSESYEQYFGPGTRLTVT.

In its sample, this clone was seen once. The genes are TRBV5-8 and TRBJ2-3; D unresolved. The CDR3 contains 13 residues. Per the germline V gene, CDR1 is SGHTS and CDR2 is YDEGEE. The germline V and J ends were trimmed by 0 bases and 5 bases, with 7 bases remaining between them. For the CDR3, the DNA is TGTGCCAGCAGCTTGGGTCTGGGAGATACGCAGTATTTT. This encodes CASSLGLGDTQYF.

The gene calls are TRBV11-2 and TRBJ1-2; 7 bases are shared with TRBD1. J gave up 3 bases and V 2 bases, and 6 bases lay outside the gene matches. Germline V gene lookup returns CDR1 SGHAT and CDR2 FQNNGV. The CDR3 has 15 residues. CDR3 DNA sequence: TGTGCCAGCAGCTTAATAAGGGGGCGCGACTATGGCTACACCTTC. Translation gives CASSLIRGRDYGYTF.

The chain carries TRBV4-3 and TRBJ2-2, with 9 bases fitting TRBD1. Losses at the gene ends were 4 bases for V and 7 bases for J; bases not matched to a gene: 7. Per germline, CDR1 LGHNA and CDR2 YSLEER. CDR3 length equals 15 residues. The CDR3 region is CASSRAQGAVGELFF. CDR3 DNA sequence: TGCGCCAGCAGCCGAGCACAGGGGGCCGTCGGGGAGCTGTTTTTT.

This sequence joins TRBV6-5 and TRBJ2-2, with a tentative D call TRBD1 (6 bases). CDR3 length: 16 amino acids. Trimming removed 3 bases at V and 6 bases at J, with 17 bases between. The germline CDR1 and CDR2 sequences are MNHEY and SVGAGI. CDR3 amino acids: CASSYLTGHVAGELFF. For the CDR3, the DNA is TGTGCCAGCAGTTATCTGACAGGTCATGTGGCCGGGGAGCTGTTTTTT.

This rearrangement joins TRBV11-3 to TRBJ2-1; D call uncertain. The germline V and J ends were trimmed by 1 base and 9 bases, with 13 bases remaining between them. CDR1 and CDR2 (germline): SGHNT, YENEEA. The CDR3 has 14 residues. The CDR3 region has the DNA TGTGCCAGCAGCTTAGGACCCATGGCGGTTGAGCAGTTCTTC. It translates to CASSLGPMAVEQFF.

The chain joins TRBV10-3 to TRBJ1-1; D is uncertain. Trimming removed 2 bases at V and 1 base at J, with 8 bases between. Germline loops: CDR1 ENHRY, CDR2 SYGVKD. The length of the CDR3 is 14 residues. As DNA, the CDR3 is TGTGCCATCAGTGAGACGTTGCGGAACACTGAAGCTTTCTTT. Translated: CAISETLRNTEAFF.

With respect to this clone: The sample has other DNA sequences that encode this CDR3 too. The J gene is TRBJ2-3, the V gene TRBV5-1, with D perhaps TRBD1 (5 bases). Germline CDR1 and CDR2: SGHRS and YFSETQ. V lost 4 bases and J lost 0, with 15 bases in between. CDR3 size: 16 residues. The CDR3 region has the DNA TGCGCCAGCAGCCTTGACCTAGACAGCAGCACAGATACGCAGTATTTT. Protein sequence: CASSLDLDSSTDTQYF.